These 17 T cell receptor beta chains originate from one sample sequenced in a study of low-dose radiotherapy and immunotherapy resistance in tumors. First-strand cDNA relied on TRAV- and TRBV-specific primers spanning alpha and beta chains. Over roughly 20 PCR cycles, TCRs were amplified from a constant-region primer and V-primer adapter. TCRdb processed the reads anew with MiXCR; each CDR3 protein has one entry. Found here are 54,000 or so distinct CDR3 sequences, 20% to 25% of them singletons; the top ten hold around 5%. Time point in this sample: before trial treatment. The source material was PBMCs, sampled before treatment. The origin of the receptors is a male donor with prostate cancer.

This clonotype was found many times. The chain recombines TRBV6-5 with TRBJ1-5; 7 bases align to TRBD1. V shed 7 bases and J 7 bases; nucleotides not matched to a gene: 10. The CDR3 runs 14 residues. Germline-derived CDR1 and CDR2 are MNHEY and SVGAGI. The CDR3 nucleotides are TGTGCCAGCAAGGGGGCAGGGGGACACCAGCCCCAGCATTTT. Amino acid sequence: CASKGAGGHQPQHF.

This clonotype showed up many times. The chain recombines TRBV5-1 with TRBJ2-1; TRBD2 aligns across 10 bases. The CDR3 contains 15 residues. Germline V gene data show CDR1 as SGHRS and CDR2 as YFSETQ. Losses at the gene ends were 2 bases for V and 9 bases for J; bases not matched to a gene: 8. CDR3 loop: CASSFLTSGEGEQFF. The DNA for the CDR3 is TGCGCCAGCAGCTTTCTTACTAGCGGGGAAGGTGAGCAGTTCTTC. Filled out from reference TRBV5-1 and TRBJ2-1, the complete variable domain reads KAGVTQTPRYLIKTRGQQVTLSCSPISGHRSVSWYQQTPGQGLQFLFEYFSETQRNKGNFPGRFSGRQFSNSRSEMNVSTLELGDSALYLCASSFLTSGEGEQFFGPGTRLTVL.

As to this clonotype: This likely stems from a read error, as it lies one base from a far larger clone. This chain connects TRBV5-1 to TRBJ2-4, with 10 bases matching TRBD2. The CDR3 consists of 16 residues. V lost 4 bases to trimming and J lost 13 bases; unmatched junction nucleotides: 17. CDR1 is SGHRS, CDR2 YFSETQ, per germline. CDR3 amino acids: CASSPPLAGASNEQYF. The DNA for the CDR3 is TGCGCCAGCAGCCCTCCCCTAGCGGGGGCCTCCAATGAGCAGTACTTC.

This clonotype showed up many times. The chain recombines TRBV20-1 with TRBJ2-2, with 12 bases lining up with TRBD2. Germline CDR1 reads DFQATT; CDR2 reads SNEGSKA (reference sequence). The CDR3 runs 16 residues. After removal of 2 bases from V and 0 bases from J, the junction contained 1 base not matched to a gene. The CDR3 region has the DNA TGCAGTGCTAGACTAGCGGGAGGGCCGAACACCGGGGAGCTGTTTTTT. Protein: CSARLAGGPNTGELFF.

This clonotype was seen many times. This chain links TRBV14 with TRBJ2-2; 9 bases align to TRBD1. V shed 3 bases, J shed 6 bases, and the junction held 8 bases outside the gene matches. Germline V gives CDR1 SGHDN, CDR2 FVKESK. This CDR3 has 16 residues. CDR3 amino acids: CASSHTGTGYAGELFF. In DNA, the CDR3 is TGTGCCAGCAGCCACACCGGGACAGGGTATGCCGGGGAGCTGTTTTTT.

Comment on this clonotype: A far larger clone is only one base removed, so a read error is likely. This sequence joins TRBV5-3 and TRBJ2-1; the match to TRBD2 covers 12 bases. TRBV5-3 is recorded as an ORF, its role being uncertain. The junction had 14 bases not matched to a gene; V was cut back by 8 bases and J by 8 bases. The CDR3 spans 16 residues. The CDR3 here is CASSWTSGKRQHEQFF. CDR3 nucleotide sequence: TGTGCCAGCAGTTGGACTAGCGGGAAACGACAACATGAGCAGTTCTTC.

The table lists this clonotype with many counts. This chain links TRBV12-3 or TRBV12-4 with TRBJ2-4; D ambiguous. CDR3 length: 11 amino acids. Trimming took off 6 bases at V and 9 bases at J, with 9 bases between the two ends. The CDR3 reads CASRIMGIQYF. CDR3 sequence (DNA): TGTGCCAGCAGAATAATGGGCATTCAGTACTTC.

As concerns this clonotype: The DNA is left out, because the CDR3 cannot be placed on it with certainty; the CDR3 is given as TCRdb lists it. This sequence joins TRBV15 and TRBJ2-2; TRBD1, the table's D call, was not compared with the DNA. Germline CDR1 reads LNHNV; CDR2 reads YYDKDF (reference sequence). The CDR3 is 17 amino acids long, termini counted. CDR3 amino acids: CATSRDPGSETGELFFF.

This clonotype has a handful of counts. The V and J genes are TRBV28 and TRBJ1-2; 10 bases match TRBD1. The junction had 10 bases not matched to a gene; V was cut back by 7 bases and J by 8 bases. The CDR3 contains 14 residues. Germline loops: CDR1 MDHEN, CDR2 SYDVKM. The chain's CDR3 is CASNGQGVAWGYTF. The CDR3 nucleotides are TGTGCCAGCAACGGACAGGGGGTCGCATGGGGCTACACCTTC.

There are many counts of this clonotype. The chain joins TRBV4-2 to TRBJ1-1; possibly TRBD1 for D (5 bases). Trimming stripped 4 bases from V and 1 base from J, with 10 bases between. The CDR3 contains 14 residues. Germline CDR1 is LGHNA and CDR2 is YNFKEQ. In DNA form, the CDR3 reads TGTGCCAGCAGCCCGGTGACAGCGAACACTGAAGCTTTCTTT. Residues: CASSPVTANTEAFF.

V and J are TRBV27 and TRBJ2-3, with 10 bases fitting TRBD2. Germline V CDR1 and CDR2: MNHEY, SMNVEV (reference sequence). The junction had 10 bases not matched to a gene; V was cut back by 3 bases and J by 4 bases. The CDR3 spans 17 residues. The CDR3 here is CASSLGVSGGGSDTQYF. The DNA for the CDR3 is TGTGCCAGCAGTTTGGGAGTCAGCGGGGGGGGTTCAGATACGCAGTATTTT.

The chain recombines TRBV4-3 with TRBJ2-7; D may be TRBD2 (6 bases). This CDR3 is built from 15 residues. Per the germline V gene, CDR1 is LGHNA and CDR2 is YSLEER. Trimming took off 4 bases at V and 6 bases at J, with 19 bases between the two ends. CDR3 in amino acids: CASSPNLEGLGEQYF. The CDR3 DNA reads as TGCGCCAGCAGCCCAAACTTGGAGGGTCTCGGCGAGCAGTACTTC.

The V gene is TRBV6-4, the J gene TRBJ2-2; possibly TRBD2 for D (6 bases). CDR3 length: 14 residues. Trimming removed 2 bases from V and 6 bases from J, with 10 bases in between. Germline V lookup: CDR1 MRHNA, CDR2 SNTAGT. The CDR3 reads CASSDGGTAGELFF. As DNA, the CDR3 is TGTGCCAGCAGTGACGGTGGGACTGCCGGGGAGCTGTTTTTT.

This clonotype was counted many times. The CDR3 loop is CASSPDRGQTDQETQYF. The CDR3 bases are TGTGCCAGCAGCCCGGACAGGGGGCAAACGGACCAAGAGACCCAGTACTTC. The chain carries TRBV3-1 and TRBJ2-5; TRBD1 aligns across 11 bases. Germline CDR1 LGHDT, CDR2 YNNKEL (reference sequence). The CDR3 consists of 17 residues. The ends lost 4 bases at V and 0 bases at J; junction bases unmatched: 7.

This clonotype was observed at least ten times. The chain links TRBV7-9 to TRBJ2-3, with no clear D. This CDR3 contains 13 residues. V was pared by 5 bases and J by 0 bases, with 6 bases between. Germline CDR1 and CDR2: SEHNR and FQNEAQ (reference sequence). CDR3 protein: CASSPPSTDTQYF. The CDR3 nucleotides are TGTGCCAGCAGCCCCCCTAGCACAGATACGCAGTATTTT.

V gene TRBV28 combines with J gene TRBJ2-3; D assignment may be TRBD1 or TRBD2 (6 bases each). CDR1 is MDHEN and CDR2 is SYDVKM in the germline V gene. The CDR3 is 13 amino acids. The germline V and J ends were trimmed by 5 bases and 6 bases, with 12 bases remaining between them. The CDR3 DNA reads as TGTGCCAGCAGTAGCGGAGGGGGTGATACGCAGTATTTT. Its protein is CASSSGGGDTQYF.

This clonotype came up many times. The V call is TRBV20-1, the J call TRBJ2-6; 8 nucleotides line up with TRBD1. CDR1 and CDR2 (germline): DFQATT, SNEGSKA (reference sequence). The CDR3 has 16 residues. Trimming cost V 5 bases and J 1 base; bases outside gene matches: 7. This CDR3 reads CSAARQGSSGANVLTF. DNA for the CDR3: TGCAGTGCTGCCAGACAGGGGTCGTCTGGGGCCAACGTCCTGACTTTC.